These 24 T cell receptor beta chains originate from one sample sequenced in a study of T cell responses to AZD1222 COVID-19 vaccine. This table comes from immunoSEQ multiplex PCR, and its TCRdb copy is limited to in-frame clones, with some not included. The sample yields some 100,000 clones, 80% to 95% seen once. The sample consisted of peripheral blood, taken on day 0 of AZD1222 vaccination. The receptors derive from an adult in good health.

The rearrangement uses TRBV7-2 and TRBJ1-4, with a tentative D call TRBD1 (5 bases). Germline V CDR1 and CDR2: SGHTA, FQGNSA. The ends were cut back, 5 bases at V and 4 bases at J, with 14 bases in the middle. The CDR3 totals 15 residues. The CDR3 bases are TGTGCCAGCAGCCCGTGGGCAGGGTTTAATGAAAAACTGTTTTTT. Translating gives CASSPWAGFNEKLFF.

CDR3 loop: CSVDRLEGYTF. CDR3 sequence (DNA): TGCAGCGTTGACCGCCTGGAGGGCTACACCTTC. The chain uses TRBV29-1 and TRBJ1-2; no clear D. The CDR3 covers 11 residues. V was shortened by 3 bases and J by 8 bases, with 10 bases between the two germline ends. The V gene's germline CDR1 is SQVTM and CDR2 ANQGSEA.

CDR3 residues: CASSRERTSYEQYF. CDR3 nucleotides: TGTGCCAGCAGCCGGGAGCGGACTTCCTACGAGCAGTACTTC. The chain is built from TRBV6-5 and TRBJ2-7, with a possible D match to TRBD2 (6 bases). CDR3 size: 14 residues. Deletions cut 6 bases from V and 1 base from J, with 13 bases between. Germline V gene sequence: CDR1 MNHEY, CDR2 SVGAGI.

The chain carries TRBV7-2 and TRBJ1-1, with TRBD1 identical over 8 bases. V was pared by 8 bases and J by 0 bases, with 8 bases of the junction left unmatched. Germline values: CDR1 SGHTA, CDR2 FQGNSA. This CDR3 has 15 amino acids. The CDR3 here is CASRTIQGVNTEAFF. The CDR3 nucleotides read TGTGCCAGCCGAACAATACAGGGGGTGAACACTGAAGCTTTCTTT.

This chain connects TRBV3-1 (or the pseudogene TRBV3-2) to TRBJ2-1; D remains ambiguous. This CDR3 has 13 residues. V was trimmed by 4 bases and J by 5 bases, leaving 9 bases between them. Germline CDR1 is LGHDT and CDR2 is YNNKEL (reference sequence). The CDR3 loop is CASSPYRHNEQFF. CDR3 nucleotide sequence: TGTGCCAGCAGCCCATATCGGCACAATGAGCAGTTCTTC.

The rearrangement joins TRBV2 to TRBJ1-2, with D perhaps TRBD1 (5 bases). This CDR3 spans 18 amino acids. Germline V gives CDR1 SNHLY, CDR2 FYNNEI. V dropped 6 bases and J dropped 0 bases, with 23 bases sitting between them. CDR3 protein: CASSELRWGTQANYGYTF. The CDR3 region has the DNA TGTGCCAGCAGCGAACTCCGCTGGGGGACCCAGGCTAACTATGGCTACACCTTC.

In DNA form, the CDR3 reads TGTGCCAGTAGTCGCCCACCCTTGGTTGAGCAGTACTTC. It is translated as CASSRPPLVEQYF. The J gene is TRBJ2-7, the V gene TRBV19; D gene uncertain. The length of the CDR3 is 13 residues. CDR1 LNHDA and CDR2 SQIVND come from the germline V gene (reference sequence). Deletions cut 5 bases from V and 7 bases from J, with 15 bases between.

The CDR3 spells CASRPILREVNTQYF. Written as DNA, the CDR3 is TGCGCCAGCAGGCCAATTTTGCGGGAGGTAAATACGCAGTATTTT. J is TRBJ2-3 and V is TRBV4-1, with 8 nucleotides matching TRBD2. The CDR3 contains 15 residues. The germline V gene encodes CDR1 MGHRA and CDR2 YSYEKL. Trimming removed 6 bases from V and 7 bases from J; junction bases left unmatched: 12.

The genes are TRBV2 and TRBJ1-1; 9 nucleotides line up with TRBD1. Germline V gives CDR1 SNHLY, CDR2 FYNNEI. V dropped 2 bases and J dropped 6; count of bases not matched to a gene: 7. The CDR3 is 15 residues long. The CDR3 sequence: CASSEKQGAWAEAFF. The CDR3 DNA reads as TGTGCCAGCAGTGAAAAACAGGGGGCATGGGCTGAAGCTTTCTTT. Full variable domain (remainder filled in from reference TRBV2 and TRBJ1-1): EPEVTQTPSHQVTQMGQEVILRCVPISNHLYFYWYRQILGQKVEFLVSFYNNEISEKSEIFDDQFSVERPDGSNFTLKIRSTKLEDSAMYFCASSEKQGAWAEAFFGQGTRLTVV.

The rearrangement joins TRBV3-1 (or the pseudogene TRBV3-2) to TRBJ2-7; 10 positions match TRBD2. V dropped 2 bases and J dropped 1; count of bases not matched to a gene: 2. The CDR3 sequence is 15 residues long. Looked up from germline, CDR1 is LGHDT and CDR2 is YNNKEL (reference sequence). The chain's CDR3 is CASSQLAGVSYEQYF. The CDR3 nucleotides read TGTGCCAGCAGCCAACTAGCGGGAGTTTCCTACGAGCAGTACTTC.

CDR3 in DNA: TGTGCCACTGGGGGCGGGACGAACACCGGGGAGCTGTTTTTT. It codes for CATGGGTNTGELFF. The chain joins TRBV28 to TRBJ2-2; D may correspond to TRBD1 or TRBD2 (6 bases each). Germline assignment: CDR1 MDHEN and CDR2 SYDVKM. This CDR3 is 14 amino acids long. Trimming took off 10 bases at V and 0 bases at J, with 12 bases between the two ends.

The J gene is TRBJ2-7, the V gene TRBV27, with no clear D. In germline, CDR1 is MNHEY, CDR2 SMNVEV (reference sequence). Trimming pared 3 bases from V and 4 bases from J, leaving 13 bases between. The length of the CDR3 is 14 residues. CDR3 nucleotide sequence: TGTGCCAGCAGTTTTCTGGCCAGGTCGTACGAGCAGTACTTC. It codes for CASSFLARSYEQYF.

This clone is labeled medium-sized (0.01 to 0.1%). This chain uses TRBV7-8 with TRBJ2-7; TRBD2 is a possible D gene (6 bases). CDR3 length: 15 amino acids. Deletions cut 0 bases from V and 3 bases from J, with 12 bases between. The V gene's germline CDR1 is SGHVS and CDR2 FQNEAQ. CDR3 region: CASSLASSASYEQYF. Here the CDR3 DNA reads TGTGCCAGCAGCTTAGCTTCTAGCGCCAGCTACGAGCAGTACTTC.

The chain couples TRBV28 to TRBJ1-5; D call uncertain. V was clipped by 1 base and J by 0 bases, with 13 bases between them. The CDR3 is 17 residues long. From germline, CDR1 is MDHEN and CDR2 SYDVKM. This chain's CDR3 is CASSLLGSHYSNQPQHF. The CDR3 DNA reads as TGTGCCAGCAGTTTATTGGGCAGCCATTATAGCAATCAGCCCCAGCATTTT.

The CDR3 loop reads CASSYSPSSGGLGADTQYF. CDR3 nucleotide sequence: TGTGCCAGCAGTTACTCCCCGAGTAGCGGGGGCTTGGGGGCAGATACGCAGTATTTT. The V gene is TRBV6-2 or TRBV6-3, the J gene TRBJ2-3, with 9 bases lining up with TRBD2. Germline loops: CDR1 MNHEY, CDR2 SVGEGT. The CDR3 loop spans 19 amino acids. V shed 0 bases and J 4 bases; nucleotides not matched to a gene: 14.

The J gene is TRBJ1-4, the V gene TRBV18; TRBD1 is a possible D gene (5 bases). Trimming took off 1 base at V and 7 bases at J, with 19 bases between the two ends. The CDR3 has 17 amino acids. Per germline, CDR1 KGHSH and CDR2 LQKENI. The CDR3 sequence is CASSPRSTTTRGEKLFF. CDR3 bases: TGTGCCAGCTCACCACGGTCGACCACTACTAGGGGTGAAAAACTGTTTTTT.

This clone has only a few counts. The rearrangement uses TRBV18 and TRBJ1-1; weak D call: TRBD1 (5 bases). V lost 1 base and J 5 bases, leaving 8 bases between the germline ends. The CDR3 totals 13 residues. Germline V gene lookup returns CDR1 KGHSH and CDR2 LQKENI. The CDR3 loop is CASSPQGRTEAFF. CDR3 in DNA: TGTGCCAGCTCACCACAGGGGAGGACTGAAGCTTTCTTT.

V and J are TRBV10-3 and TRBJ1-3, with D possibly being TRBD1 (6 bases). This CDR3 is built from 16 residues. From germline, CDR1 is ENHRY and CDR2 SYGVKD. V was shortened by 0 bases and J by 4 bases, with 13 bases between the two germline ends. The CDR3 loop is CAISESTGARGNTIYF. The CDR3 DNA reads TGTGCCATCAGTGAGTCGACGGGGGCGAGGGGAAACACCATATATTTT.

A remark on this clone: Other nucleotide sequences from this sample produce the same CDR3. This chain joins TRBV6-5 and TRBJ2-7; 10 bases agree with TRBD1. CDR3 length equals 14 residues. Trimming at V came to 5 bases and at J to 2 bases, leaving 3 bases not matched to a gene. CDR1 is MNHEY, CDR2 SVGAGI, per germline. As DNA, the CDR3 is TGTGCCAGCAGTATGACAGGGGGCACCTACGAGCAGTACTTC. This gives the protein CASSMTGGTYEQYF.

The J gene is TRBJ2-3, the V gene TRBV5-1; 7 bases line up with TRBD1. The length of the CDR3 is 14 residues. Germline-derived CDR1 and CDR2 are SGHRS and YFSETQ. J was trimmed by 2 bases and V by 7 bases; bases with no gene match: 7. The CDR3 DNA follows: TGCGCCAGCTCCCCCGGACAGGACACAGATACGCAGTATTTT. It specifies CASSPGQDTDTQYF.

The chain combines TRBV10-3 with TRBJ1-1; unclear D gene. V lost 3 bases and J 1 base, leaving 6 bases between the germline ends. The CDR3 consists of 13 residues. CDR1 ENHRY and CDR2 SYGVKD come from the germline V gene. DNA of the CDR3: TGTGCCATCAGTGACATGAAGAACACTGAAGCTTTCTTT. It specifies CAISDMKNTEAFF.

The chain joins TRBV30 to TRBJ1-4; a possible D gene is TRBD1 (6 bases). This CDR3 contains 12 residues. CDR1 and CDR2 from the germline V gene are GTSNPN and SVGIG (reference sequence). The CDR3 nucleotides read TGTGCACATGACAGGAGAGGGGAAAAACTGTTTTTT. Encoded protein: CAHDRRGEKLFF.

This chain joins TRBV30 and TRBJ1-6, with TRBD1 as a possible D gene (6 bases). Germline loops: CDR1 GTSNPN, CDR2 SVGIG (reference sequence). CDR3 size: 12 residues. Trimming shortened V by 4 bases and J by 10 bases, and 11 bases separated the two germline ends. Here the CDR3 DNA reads TGTGCCTGGACCGGGGGGCGGTCACCCCTCCACTTT. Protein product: CAWTGGRSPLHF.

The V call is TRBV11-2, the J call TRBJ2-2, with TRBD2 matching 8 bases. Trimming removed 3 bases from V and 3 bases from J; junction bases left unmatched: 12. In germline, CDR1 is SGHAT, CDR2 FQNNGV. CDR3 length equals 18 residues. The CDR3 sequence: CASSLGGSSGRDTGELFF. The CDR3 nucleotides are TGTGCCAGCAGCTTGGGGGGCTCAAGCGGGAGAGACACCGGGGAGCTGTTTTTT.